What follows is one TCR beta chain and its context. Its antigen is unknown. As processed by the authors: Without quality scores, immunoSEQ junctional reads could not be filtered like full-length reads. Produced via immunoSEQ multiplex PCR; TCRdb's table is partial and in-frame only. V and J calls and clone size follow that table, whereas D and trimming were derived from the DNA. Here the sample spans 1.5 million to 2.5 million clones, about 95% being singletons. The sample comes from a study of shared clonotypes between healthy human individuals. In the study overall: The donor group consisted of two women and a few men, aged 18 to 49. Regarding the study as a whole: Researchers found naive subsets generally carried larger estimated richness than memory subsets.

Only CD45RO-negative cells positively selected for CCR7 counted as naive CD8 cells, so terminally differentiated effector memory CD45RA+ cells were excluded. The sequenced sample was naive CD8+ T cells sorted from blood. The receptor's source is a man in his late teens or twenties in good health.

The CDR3 DNA follows: TGTGCCAGCAGCTTGGGCGGGGGGGTACCCACAGATACGCAGTATTTT. Its protein is CASSLGGGVPTDTQYF. The gene calls are TRBV5-6 and TRBJ2-3; 9 nucleotides agree with TRBD2. The CDR3 runs to 16 residues. Losses at the gene ends were 0 bases for V and 2 bases for J; bases not matched to a gene: 4. CDR1 and CDR2 from the germline V gene are SGHDT and YYEEEE.